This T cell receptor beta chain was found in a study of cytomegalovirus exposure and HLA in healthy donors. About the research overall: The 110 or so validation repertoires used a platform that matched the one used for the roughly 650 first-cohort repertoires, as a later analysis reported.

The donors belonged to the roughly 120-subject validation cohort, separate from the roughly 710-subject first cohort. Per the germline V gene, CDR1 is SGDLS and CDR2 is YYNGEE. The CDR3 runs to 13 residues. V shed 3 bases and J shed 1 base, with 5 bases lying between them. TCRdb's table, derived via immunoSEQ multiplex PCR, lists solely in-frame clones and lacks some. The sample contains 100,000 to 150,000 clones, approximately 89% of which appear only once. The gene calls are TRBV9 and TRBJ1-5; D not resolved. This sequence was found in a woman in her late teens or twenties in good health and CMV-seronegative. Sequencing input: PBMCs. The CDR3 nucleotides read TGTGCCAGCAGCGGAGGGAGCAATCAGCCCCAGCATTTT. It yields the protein CASSGGSNQPQHF.